This T cell receptor (beta chain) was retrieved from a study of T cell responses to AZD1222 COVID-19 vaccine. CDR1 and CDR2 (germline): SGDLS, YYNGEE. Trimming removed 3 bases at V and 0 bases at J, with 7 bases between. CDR3 length: 14 amino acids. This table comes from immunoSEQ multiplex PCR, and its TCRdb copy is limited to in-frame clones, with some not included. The data contain fewer than 200,000 clones, around 89% of them singletons. Study findings and constraints: All repertoire sampling was performed exclusively after the peak T cell response. White British donors predominated, females outnumbered males, and clonal diversity was possibly underestimated.

To note about this clone: What it binds is unknown.

The clonotype comes from an adult in good health. Specimen: peripheral blood, collected on day 0 of AZD1222 vaccination. The chain uses TRBV9 and TRBJ1-5; D gene ambiguous. CDR3: CASSAYYSNQPQHF. The CDR3 coding sequence is TGTGCCAGCAGCGCGTACTATAGCAATCAGCCCCAGCATTTT.